Presented here are 8 T cell receptor beta chains from one specimen sequenced in a study of molecular identifiers for immune sequencing clone quantification. Each CDR3 protein is one row after TCRdb ran MiXCR on the PCR reads. The top ten hold roughly 0.81% of the sample, which has around 470,000 distinct CDR3 sequences, over 20% seen once. Sequencing used naive CD8+ T cells from blood, with Jurkat cell RNA spiked in. Subset: FACS-sorted CD8+CD4-CCR7+CD45RA+ naive T cells. The receptors stem from a human donor in good health. Some libraries in this study had Jurkat cell RNA spiked in.

The chain employs TRBV6-1 and TRBJ2-2; D is tentatively TRBD1 or TRBD2 (5 bases each). Germline values: CDR1 MNHNS, CDR2 SASEGT. V was shortened by 5 bases and J by 3 bases, with 13 bases between the two germline ends. The CDR3 covers 15 residues. The CDR3 loop is CASSSRRDDTGELFF. The CDR3 nucleotides are TGTGCCAGCAGTTCTCGCCGGGACGACACCGGGGAGCTGTTTTTT.

Details on this clonotype: This is likely a read error, given that the CDR3 carries no conserved phenylalanine or tryptophan at its end. The rearrangement links TRBV9 to TRBJ2-2; TRBD2 matches at 7 bases. V shed 0 bases and J 4 bases; nucleotides not matched to a gene: 6. From germline, CDR1 is SGDLS and CDR2 YYNGEE. This CDR3 has 16 residues. DNA of the CDR3: TGTGCCAGCAGCGTAGGGGAGGGCCCTCGCACCGGGGAGCTGTTTCTT. This encodes CASSVGEGPRTGELFL.

This clonotype has more than one count but fewer than ten. The chain is built from TRBV24-1 and TRBJ1-1; 8 nucleotides match TRBD1. V was clipped by 0 bases and J by 11 bases; unmatched bases: 13. The CDR3 spans 16 residues. Germline V gene data show CDR1 as KGHDR and CDR2 as SFDVKD. The CDR3 region has the DNA TGTGCCACCAGTGATTTGGACAGGGGAGCGGTAAATAGGGCTTTCTTT. It yields the protein CATSDLDRGAVNRAFF.

This clonotype was seen repeatedly, ten times or more. The chain carries TRBV7-2 and TRBJ2-5; D remains unclear. The CDR3 runs to 15 residues. Germline V CDR1 and CDR2: SGHTA, FQGNSA. Trimming removed 5 bases from V and 5 bases from J, with 18 bases in between. The CDR3: CASSPTLGLSETQYF. CDR3 DNA: TGTGCCAGCAGCCCGACTTTAGGTCTGTCGGAGACCCAGTACTTC.

This clonotype was observed a few times. The chain joins TRBV19 to TRBJ2-7, with 9 bases identical to TRBD1. The CDR3 sequence is 16 residues long. V lost 1 base, J lost 3 bases, and 7 bases stayed unmatched. Germline V gives CDR1 LNHDA, CDR2 SQIVND (reference sequence). CDR3 DNA sequence: TGTGCCAGTAGTATAGCTCGGACAGGGGTCGGCTACGAGCAGTACTTC. It specifies CASSIARTGVGYEQYF.

A note on this clonotype: A much larger clone is a single base away; this may be a read error. The chain combines TRBV6-2 or TRBV6-3 with TRBJ1-2, with D uncertain. The CDR3 extends over 13 amino acids. CDR1 is MNHEY, CDR2 SVGEGT, per germline. CDR3 nucleotide sequence: TGTGCCAGCAGTTACGGACTAAACTATGGCTACGCCTTC. It specifies CASSYGLNYGYAF.

This clonotype appeared many times. The chain links TRBV29-1 to TRBJ2-3; D remains unclear. This CDR3 has 15 amino acids. Trimming cost V 0 bases and J 6 bases, with 16 bases left between them. Germline V gene lookup returns CDR1 SQVTM and CDR2 ANQGSEA. CDR3 sequence reads: CSVEDPSILIDTQYF. The CDR3 DNA reads TGCAGCGTTGAAGATCCCTCGATCCTGATTGATACGCAGTATTTT.

The rearrangement links TRBV18 to TRBJ2-5, with TRBD2 identical over 10 bases. V lost 3 bases, J lost 5 bases, and 15 bases stayed unmatched. The CDR3 totals 18 residues. Germline CDR1 and CDR2: KGHSH and LQKENI. The CDR3 sequence: CASSPTAPPSGGHETQYF. The CDR3 DNA follows: TGTGCCAGCTCACCGACGGCCCCCCCTAGCGGGGGACACGAGACCCAGTACTTC.